The source of this T cell receptor (beta chain) is a study of blood T cell repertoires in COVID-19. The CDR3 runs 13 residues. Trimming removed 4 bases at V and 4 bases at J, with 10 bases between. Germline V gives CDR1 MGHDK, CDR2 SYGVNS. Clones were sequenced by immunoSEQ multiplex PCR, and TCRdb holds only the in-frame ones, with some missing. The top ten hold roughly 12% of the sample, which has around 200,000 clones, approximately 90% seen once. Sequences were obtained from peripheral blood. The receptor was isolated from a woman between 18 and 30 years old who had recovered from COVID-19. This sequence joins TRBV25-1 and TRBJ1-2, with D unresolved. DNA of the CDR3: TGTGCCAGCAGTGGAGGAGGGCTCTATGGCTACACCTTC. This codes for CASSGGGLYGYTF.